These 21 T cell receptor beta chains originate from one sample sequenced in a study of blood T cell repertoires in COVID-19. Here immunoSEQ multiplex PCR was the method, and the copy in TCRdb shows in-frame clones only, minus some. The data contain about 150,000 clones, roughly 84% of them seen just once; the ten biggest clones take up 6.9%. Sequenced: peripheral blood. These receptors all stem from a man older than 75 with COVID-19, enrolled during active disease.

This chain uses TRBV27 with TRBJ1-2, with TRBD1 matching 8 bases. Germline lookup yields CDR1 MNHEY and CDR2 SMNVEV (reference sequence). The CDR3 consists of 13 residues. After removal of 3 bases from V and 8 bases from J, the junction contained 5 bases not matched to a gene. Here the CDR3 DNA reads TGTGCCAGCAGTTTCACACAGGGGGTAGGCTACACCTTC. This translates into CASSFTQGVGYTF.

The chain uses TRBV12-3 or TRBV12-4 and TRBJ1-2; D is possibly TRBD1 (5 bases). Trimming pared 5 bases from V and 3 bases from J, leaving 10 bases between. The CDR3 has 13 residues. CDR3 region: CASSIREDYGYTF. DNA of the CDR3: TGTGCCAGCAGTATCAGGGAGGACTATGGCTACACCTTC.

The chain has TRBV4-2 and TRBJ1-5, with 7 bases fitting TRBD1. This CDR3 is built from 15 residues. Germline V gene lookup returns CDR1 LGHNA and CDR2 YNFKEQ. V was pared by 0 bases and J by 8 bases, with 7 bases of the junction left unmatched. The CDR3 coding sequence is TGTGCCAGCAGCCAAGAACGCAGGGGGTTAGAGCCCCAGCATTTT. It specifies CASSQERRGLEPQHF.

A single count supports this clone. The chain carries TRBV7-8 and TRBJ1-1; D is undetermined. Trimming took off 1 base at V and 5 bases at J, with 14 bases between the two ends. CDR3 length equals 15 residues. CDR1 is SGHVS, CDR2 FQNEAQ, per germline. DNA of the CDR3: TGTGCCAGCAGCTTAGGAGCCGCGGGAAGTACTGAAGCTTTCTTT. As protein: CASSLGAAGSTEAFF.

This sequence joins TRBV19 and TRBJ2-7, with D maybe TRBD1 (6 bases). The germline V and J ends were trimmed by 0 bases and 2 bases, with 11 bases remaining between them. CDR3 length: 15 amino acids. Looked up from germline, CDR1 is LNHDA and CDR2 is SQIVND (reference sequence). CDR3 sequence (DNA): TGTGCCAGTAGTATAGAGGCCAGGGGACCCTACGAGCAGTACTTC. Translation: CASSIEARGPYEQYF.

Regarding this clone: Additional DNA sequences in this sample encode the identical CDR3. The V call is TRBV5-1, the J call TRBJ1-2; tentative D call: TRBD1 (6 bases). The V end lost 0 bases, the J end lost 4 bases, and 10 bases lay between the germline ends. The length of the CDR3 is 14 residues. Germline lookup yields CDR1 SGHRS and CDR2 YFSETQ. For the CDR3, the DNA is TGCGCCAGCAGCTTGGACAGGGCCAGCTATGGCTACACCTTC. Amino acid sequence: CASSLDRASYGYTF.

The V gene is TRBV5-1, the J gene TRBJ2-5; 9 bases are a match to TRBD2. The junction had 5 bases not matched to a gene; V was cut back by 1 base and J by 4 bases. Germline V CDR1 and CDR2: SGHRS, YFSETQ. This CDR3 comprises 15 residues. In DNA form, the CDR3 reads TGCGCCAGCAGCTTGATGCGGGGGGGAGGAGAGACCCAGTACTTC. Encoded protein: CASSLMRGGGETQYF.

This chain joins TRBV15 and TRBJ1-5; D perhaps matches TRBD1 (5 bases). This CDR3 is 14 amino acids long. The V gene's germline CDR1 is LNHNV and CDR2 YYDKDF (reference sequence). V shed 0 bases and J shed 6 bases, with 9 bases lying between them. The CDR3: CATSREQGSQPQHF. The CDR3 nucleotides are TGTGCCACCAGCAGAGAGCAGGGCAGTCAGCCCCAGCATTTT.

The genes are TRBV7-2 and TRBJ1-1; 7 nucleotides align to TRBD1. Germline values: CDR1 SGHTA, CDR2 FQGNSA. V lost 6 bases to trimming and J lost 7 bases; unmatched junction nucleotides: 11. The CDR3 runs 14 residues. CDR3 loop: CASRCRGPGCEAFF. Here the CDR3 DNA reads TGTGCCAGCAGATGTAGGGGGCCAGGATGTGAAGCTTTCTTT.

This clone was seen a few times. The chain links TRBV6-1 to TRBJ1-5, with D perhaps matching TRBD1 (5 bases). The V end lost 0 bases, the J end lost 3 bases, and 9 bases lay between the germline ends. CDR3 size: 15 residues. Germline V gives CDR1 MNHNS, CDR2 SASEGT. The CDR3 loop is CASSEAGDYNQPQHF. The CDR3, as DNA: TGTGCCAGCAGTGAAGCAGGGGACTACAATCAGCCCCAGCATTTT.

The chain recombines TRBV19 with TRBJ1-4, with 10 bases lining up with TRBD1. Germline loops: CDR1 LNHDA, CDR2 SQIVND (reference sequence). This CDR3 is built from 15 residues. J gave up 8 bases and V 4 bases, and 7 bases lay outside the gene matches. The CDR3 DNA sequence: TGTGCCAGTAGTACACGACAGGGGGCAAAGGAAAAACTGTTTTTT. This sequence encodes CASSTRQGAKEKLFF.

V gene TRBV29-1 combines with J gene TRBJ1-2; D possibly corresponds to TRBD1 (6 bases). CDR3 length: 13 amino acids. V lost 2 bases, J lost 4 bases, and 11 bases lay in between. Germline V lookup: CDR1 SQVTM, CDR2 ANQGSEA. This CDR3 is CSVEIQGSYGYTF. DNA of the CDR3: TGCAGCGTTGAAATTCAGGGGAGCTATGGCTACACCTTC.

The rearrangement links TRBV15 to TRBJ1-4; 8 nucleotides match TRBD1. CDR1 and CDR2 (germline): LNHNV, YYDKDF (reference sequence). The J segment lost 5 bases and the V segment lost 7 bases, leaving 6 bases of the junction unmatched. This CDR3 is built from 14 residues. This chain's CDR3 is CATMRGDRNEKLFF. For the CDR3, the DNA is TGTGCCACCATGAGGGGGGACAGGAATGAAAAACTGTTTTTT.

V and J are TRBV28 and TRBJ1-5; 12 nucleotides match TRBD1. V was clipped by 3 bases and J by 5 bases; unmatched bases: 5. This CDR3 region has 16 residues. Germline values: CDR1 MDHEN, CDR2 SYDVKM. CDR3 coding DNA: TGTGCCAGCAGTTTCTCCGGGACAGGGGGCTATCAGCCCCAGCATTTT. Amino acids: CASSFSGTGGYQPQHF.

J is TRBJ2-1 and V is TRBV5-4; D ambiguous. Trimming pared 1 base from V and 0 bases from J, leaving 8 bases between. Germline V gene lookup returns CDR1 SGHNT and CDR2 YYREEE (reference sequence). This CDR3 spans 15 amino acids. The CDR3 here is CASSLSRSSYNEQFF. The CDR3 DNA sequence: TGTGCCAGCAGCTTGTCGAGGAGCTCCTACAATGAGCAGTTCTTC.

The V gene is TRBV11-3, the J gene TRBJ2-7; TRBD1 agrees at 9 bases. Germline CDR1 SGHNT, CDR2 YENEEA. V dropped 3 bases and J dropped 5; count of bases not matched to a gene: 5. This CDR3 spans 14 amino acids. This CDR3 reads CASSFEQGAHEQYF. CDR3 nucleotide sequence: TGTGCCAGCAGCTTCGAACAGGGGGCCCACGAGCAGTACTTC. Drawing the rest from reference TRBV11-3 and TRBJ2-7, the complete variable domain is EAGVVQSPRYKIIEKKQPVAFWCNPISGHNTLYWYLQNLGQGPELLIRYENEEAVDDSQLPKDRFSAERLKGVDSTLKIQPAELGDSAVYLCASSFEQGAHEQYFGPGTRLTVT.

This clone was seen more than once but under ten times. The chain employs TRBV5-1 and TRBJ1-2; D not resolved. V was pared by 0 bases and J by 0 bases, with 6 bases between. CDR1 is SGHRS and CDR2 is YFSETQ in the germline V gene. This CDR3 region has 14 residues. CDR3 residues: CASSLGTSNYGYTF. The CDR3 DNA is TGCGCCAGCAGCTTGGGGACTTCTAACTATGGCTACACCTTC. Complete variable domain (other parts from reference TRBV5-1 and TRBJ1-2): KAGVTQTPRYLIKTRGQQVTLSCSPISGHRSVSWYQQTPGQGLQFLFEYFSETQRNKGNFPGRFSGRQFSNSRSEMNVSTLELGDSALYLCASSLGTSNYGYTFGSGTRLTVV.

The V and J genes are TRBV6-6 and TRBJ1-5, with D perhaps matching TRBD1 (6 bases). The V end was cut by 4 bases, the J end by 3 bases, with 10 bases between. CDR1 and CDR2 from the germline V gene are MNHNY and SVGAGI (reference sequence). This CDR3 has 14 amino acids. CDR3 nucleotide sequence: TGTGCCAGCAGTTCACAGGGTTTCAATCAGCCCCAGCATTTT. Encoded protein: CASSSQGFNQPQHF.

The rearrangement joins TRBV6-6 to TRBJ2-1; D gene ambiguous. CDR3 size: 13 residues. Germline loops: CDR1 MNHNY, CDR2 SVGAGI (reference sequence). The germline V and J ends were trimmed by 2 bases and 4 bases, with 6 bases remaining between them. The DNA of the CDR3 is TGTGCCAGCAGTTACGAACTATACAATGAGCAGTTCTTC. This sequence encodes CASSYELYNEQFF.

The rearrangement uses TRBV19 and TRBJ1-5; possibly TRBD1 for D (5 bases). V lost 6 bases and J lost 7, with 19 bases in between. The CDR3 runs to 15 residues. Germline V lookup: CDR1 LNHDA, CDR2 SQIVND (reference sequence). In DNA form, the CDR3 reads TGTGCCAGTAGCCACCTCATGCAGGGCGTCCAGCCCCAGCATTTT. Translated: CASSHLMQGVQPQHF.

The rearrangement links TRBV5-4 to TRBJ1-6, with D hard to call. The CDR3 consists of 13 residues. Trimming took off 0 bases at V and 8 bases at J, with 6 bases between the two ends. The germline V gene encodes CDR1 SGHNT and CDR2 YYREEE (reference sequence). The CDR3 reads CASSLAPDSPLHF. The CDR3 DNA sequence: TGTGCCAGCAGCTTGGCCCCCGATTCACCCCTCCACTTT. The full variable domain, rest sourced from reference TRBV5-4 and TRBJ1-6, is ETGVTQSPTHLIKTRGQQVTLRCSSQSGHNTVSWYQQALGQGPQFIFQYYREEENGRGNFPPRFSGLQFPNYSSELNVNALELDDSALYLCASSLAPDSPLHFGNGTRLTVT.